Each of the 17 T cell receptor beta chains below was sequenced from the same sample in a study of T cells in Graves' hyperthyroidism and ophthalmopathy. There were TCR beta CDR3 regions amplified from RNA transcripts. With the HTBI primer set, the TCR CDR3 went through a first round of RT-PCR. Each CDR3 protein is one row after TCRdb ran MiXCR on the multiplex PCR reads. The sample contains some 700,000 distinct CDR3 sequences, approximately 15% of which appear only once. What was sequenced was blood. These TCRs come from a man aged 50 to 60 with Graves' hyperthyroidism.

In the case of this clonotype: A much larger clone differs from this one at a single base, so this may be a read error. V usage is TRBV28 and J usage is TRBJ1-2; D gene unclear. CDR1 is MDHEN and CDR2 is SYDVKM in the germline V gene. The CDR3 covers 13 residues. CDR3 sequence: CASRLDEIDGSTF. In DNA form, the CDR3 reads TGTGCCAGCAGGTTGGACGAAATAGACGGCTCCACCTTC.

The chain joins TRBV9 to TRBJ2-2, with D maybe TRBD2 (5 bases). The CDR3 runs 14 residues. Trimming stripped 7 bases from V and 1 base from J, with 11 bases between. Germline CDR1 is SGDLS and CDR2 is YYNGEE. The chain's CDR3 is CASGGLENTGELFF. CDR3 DNA sequence: TGTGCCAGCGGTGGACTTGAGAACACCGGGGAGCTGTTTTTT. The variable domain in full, with the rest retrieved from reference TRBV9 and TRBJ2-2, is DSGVTQTPKHLITATGQRVTLRCSPRSGDLSVYWYQQSLDQGLQFLIQYYNGEERAKGNILERFSAQQFPDLHSELNLSSLELGDSALYFCASGGLENTGELFFGEGSRLTVL.

This clonotype was observed a handful of times. A read error may account for a junction end that differs from germline. The V and J genes are TRBV2 and TRBJ1-2, with D tentatively TRBD1 (5 bases). The CDR3 is 15 amino acids. Germline CDR1 SNHLY, CDR2 FYNNEI. CDR3 DNA: TGTGCCAGCAGTGAAGCCCGGGACCGAACCTATGGCTACGCCTTC. Protein sequence: CASSEARDRTYGYAF.

This clonotype was counted ten times or more. The chain joins TRBV19 to TRBJ2-2; possible D gene TRBD2, 6 bases. Trimming cost V 8 bases and J 5 bases, with 15 bases left between them. The germline V gene has CDR1 LNHDA and CDR2 SQIVND (reference sequence). The CDR3 runs 14 residues. The CDR3 region is CASGDTGDTGELFF. CDR3 coding DNA: TGTGCCAGTGGCGACACGGGAGATACCGGGGAGCTGTTTTTT. Filled out from reference TRBV19 and TRBJ2-2, the complete variable domain reads DGGITQSPKYLFRKEGQNVTLSCEQNLNHDAMYWYRQDPGQGLRLIYYSQIVNDFQKGDIAEGYSVSREKKESFPLTVTSAQKNPTAFYLCASGDTGDTGELFFGEGSRLTVL.

The V and J genes are TRBV27 and TRBJ2-7; no reliable D call. Germline V lookup: CDR1 MNHEY, CDR2 SMNVEV (reference sequence). This CDR3 has 13 residues. V lost 1 base to trimming and J lost 7 bases, with 11 bases between them. The CDR3 loop is CASSLYGGREQYF. CDR3 in DNA: TGTGCCAGCAGTTTATACGGTGGACGTGAGCAGTACTTC.

This clonotype was observed at least ten times. This rearrangement joins TRBV11-2 to TRBJ2-1, with 10 bases identical to TRBD1. CDR3 size: 16 residues. Losses at the gene ends were 5 bases for V and 9 bases for J; bases not matched to a gene: 13. Germline V gene data show CDR1 as SGHAT and CDR2 as FQNNGV. CDR3 nucleotides: TGTGCCAGCAGCCCTGAACGGACAGGGGGTGTAGGTGAGCAGTTCTTC. It is translated as CASSPERTGGVGEQFF.

The chain joins TRBV7-8 to TRBJ1-1; the match to TRBD1 covers 7 bases. The CDR3 contains 15 residues. The junction had 6 bases not matched to a gene; V was cut back by 5 bases and J by 0 bases. CDR1 and CDR2 (germline): SGHVS, FQNEAQ. CDR3 sequence reads: CASSIRQGVNTEAFF. CDR3 DNA: TGTGCCAGCAGCATACGACAGGGAGTGAACACTGAAGCTTTCTTT.

This clonotype was seen ten or more times. The chain employs TRBV18 and TRBJ2-5; perhaps TRBD1 as D (5 bases). The germline CDR1 and CDR2 sequences are KGHSH and LQKENI. This CDR3 contains 15 residues. V lost 5 bases and J 0 bases, leaving 13 bases between the germline ends. For the CDR3, the DNA is TGTGCCAGCTCATCCGCGACAGCCTACCAAGAGACCCAGTACTTC. Its translation is CASSSATAYQETQYF.

This chain connects TRBV5-1 to TRBJ2-1; D is possibly TRBD1 (6 bases). Germline lookup yields CDR1 SGHRS and CDR2 YFSETQ. The CDR3 runs to 14 residues. V shed 0 bases and J shed 8 bases, with 12 bases lying between them. As DNA, the CDR3 is TGCGCCAGCAGCTTGGTGACCAGGGGTGATGAGCAGTTCTTC. This gives the protein CASSLVTRGDEQFF.

J is TRBJ1-5 and V is TRBV28, with a tentative D call TRBD1 (5 bases). The CDR3 is 14 residues long. V dropped 6 bases and J dropped 6 bases, with 15 bases sitting between them. Germline V CDR1 and CDR2: MDHEN, SYDVKM. The CDR3 nucleotides read TGTGCCAGCAGGAGAGGGGACCCCCCTCAGCCCCAGCATTTT. Translating it yields CASRRGDPPQPQHF.

The chain carries TRBV19 and TRBJ1-1; D gene ambiguous. This CDR3 contains 14 residues. Germline CDR1 is LNHDA and CDR2 is SQIVND (reference sequence). Trimming shortened V by 5 bases and J by 3 bases, and 13 bases separated the two germline ends. The CDR3 loop reads CASSPARGYTEAFF. In DNA form, the CDR3 reads TGTGCCAGTAGTCCTGCCCGGGGATACACTGAAGCTTTCTTT. The variable domain in full, with the rest retrieved from reference TRBV19 and TRBJ1-1, is DGGITQSPKYLFRKEGQNVTLSCEQNLNHDAMYWYRQDPGQGLRLIYYSQIVNDFQKGDIAEGYSVSREKKESFPLTVTSAQKNPTAFYLCASSPARGYTEAFFGQGTRLTVV.

This chain links TRBV3-1 with TRBJ1-2; no clear D gene. CDR3 length: 18 residues. Trimming pared 0 bases from V and 2 bases from J, leaving 19 bases between. The germline V gene encodes CDR1 LGHDT and CDR2 YNNKEL (reference sequence). CDR3 in DNA: TGTGCCAGCAGCCAAGAGGTCGGGGAAGTGATAGGAAACTATGGCTACACCTTC. As protein: CASSQEVGEVIGNYGYTF.

This clonotype was seen at least ten times. J is TRBJ2-1 and V is TRBV2; 10 nucleotides agree with TRBD2. The germline gives CDR1 SNHLY, CDR2 FYNNEI. The CDR3 is 14 amino acids. V was clipped by 6 bases and J by 8 bases; unmatched bases: 7. CDR3 sequence reads: CASREGLAKDEQFF. For the CDR3, the DNA is TGTGCCAGCAGGGAGGGACTAGCGAAGGATGAGCAGTTCTTC.

This clonotype was picked up a small number of times. The chain joins TRBV7-6 to TRBJ2-7; 10 bases match TRBD2. With V trimmed by 1 base and J by 1 base, 1 base remained unmatched. Germline lookup yields CDR1 SGHVS and CDR2 FNYEAQ. This CDR3 contains 15 residues. The CDR3 nucleotides read TGTGCCAGCAGCTTAGAGGGACTAGCGTCCTACGAGCAGTACTTC. Its translation: CASSLEGLASYEQYF.

The rearrangement links TRBV19 to TRBJ2-7; TRBD2 matches 7 bases. This CDR3 is 14 amino acids long. Germline CDR1 reads LNHDA; CDR2 reads SQIVND (reference sequence). V shed 6 bases and J 2 bases; nucleotides not matched to a gene: 7. The CDR3 coding sequence is TGTGCCAGTAGCCCGAGCGGGATAGCCTACGAGCAGTACTTC. This translates into CASSPSGIAYEQYF.

Only a few counts were recorded for this clonotype. The CDR3 bases are TGTGCCAGCAGCCAAGAGAAAGGCAGTGTTGTTTTGGGCTACACCTTC. This gives the protein CASSQEKGSVVLGYTF. This chain joins TRBV14 and TRBJ1-2, with D uncertain. CDR1 is SGHDN and CDR2 is FVKESK in the germline V gene. Trimming left V 0 bases short and J 8 bases short, with 19 bases between. The CDR3 consists of 16 residues.

The V and J genes are TRBV9 and TRBJ2-7, with a possible D match to TRBD1 (6 bases). Germline loops: CDR1 SGDLS, CDR2 YYNGEE. V lost 3 bases and J 8 bases, leaving 9 bases between the germline ends. The CDR3 extends over 11 amino acids. CDR3 residues: CASSGDRQQYF. In DNA form, the CDR3 reads TGTGCCAGCAGCGGAGACAGGCAGCAGTACTTC.